This T cell receptor (beta chain) was observed in a study of shared clonotypes between healthy human individuals. V was pared by 3 bases and J by 4 bases, with 9 bases between. The CDR3 length is 13 residues. Germline CDR1 MDHEN, CDR2 SYDVKM. General study points: Deeper or shallower sequencing was expected to change how clonotypes are shared among donors. Naive subsets tended to show greater estimated richness than memory subsets.

Clones were read by immunoSEQ multiplex PCR, and TCRdb kept only the in-frame ones, dropping some. The sample holds hundreds of thousands of clones, 95% to 96% seen once. As concerns this clone: Antigen specificity is unknown.

Naive CD8 populations comprised CD45RO-negative cells positively selected for CCR7, excluding terminally differentiated effector memory CD45RA+ cells. The receptor's source is a woman aged 25 to 39 in good health. The V call is TRBV28, the J call TRBJ1-2, with D uncertain. Material for sequencing was naive CD8+ T cells sorted from blood. In DNA form, the CDR3 reads TGTGCCAGCAGTTTCGGTCAGCTCTATGGCTACACCTTC. Translating it yields CASSFGQLYGYTF.